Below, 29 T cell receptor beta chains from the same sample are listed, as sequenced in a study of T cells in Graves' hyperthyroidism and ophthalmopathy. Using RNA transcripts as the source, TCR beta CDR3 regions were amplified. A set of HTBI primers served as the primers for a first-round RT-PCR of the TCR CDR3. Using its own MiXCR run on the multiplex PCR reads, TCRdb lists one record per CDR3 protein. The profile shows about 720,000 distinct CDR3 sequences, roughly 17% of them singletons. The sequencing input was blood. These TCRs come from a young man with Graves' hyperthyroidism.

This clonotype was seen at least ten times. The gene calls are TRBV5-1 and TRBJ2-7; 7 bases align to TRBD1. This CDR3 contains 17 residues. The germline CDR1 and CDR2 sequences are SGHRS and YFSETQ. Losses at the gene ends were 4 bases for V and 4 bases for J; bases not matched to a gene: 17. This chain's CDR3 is CASSAGRFDRVEYEQYF. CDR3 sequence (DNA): TGCGCCAGCAGCGCCGGACGCTTCGACAGGGTGGAGTACGAGCAGTACTTC.

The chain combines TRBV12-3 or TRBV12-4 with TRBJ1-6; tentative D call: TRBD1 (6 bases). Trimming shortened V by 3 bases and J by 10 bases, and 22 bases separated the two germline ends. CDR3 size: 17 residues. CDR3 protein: CASSLGSRGGLSSPLHF. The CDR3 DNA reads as TGTGCCAGCAGTTTGGGTTCTAGGGGGGGCCTATCGTCACCCCTCCACTTT.

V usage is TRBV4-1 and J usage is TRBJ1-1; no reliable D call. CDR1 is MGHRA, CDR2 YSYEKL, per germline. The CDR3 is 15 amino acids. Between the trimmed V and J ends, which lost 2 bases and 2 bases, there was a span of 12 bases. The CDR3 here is CASSQSGHINTEAFF. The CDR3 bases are TGCGCCAGCAGCCAATCTGGTCACATCAACACTGAAGCTTTCTTT.

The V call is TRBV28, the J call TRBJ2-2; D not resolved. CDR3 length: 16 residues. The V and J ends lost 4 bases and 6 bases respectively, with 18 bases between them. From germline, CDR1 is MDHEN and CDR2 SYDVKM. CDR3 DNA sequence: TGTGCCAGCAGTTCACCCGTCGTCCCCCGCGCCGGGGAGCTGTTTTTT. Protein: CASSSPVVPRAGELFF.

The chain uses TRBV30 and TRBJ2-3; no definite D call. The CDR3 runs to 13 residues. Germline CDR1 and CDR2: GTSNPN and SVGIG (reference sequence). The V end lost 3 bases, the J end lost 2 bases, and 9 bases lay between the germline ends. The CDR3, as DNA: TGTGCCTGGAGCCGACACGCCACAGATACGCAGTATTTT. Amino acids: CAWSRHATDTQYF.

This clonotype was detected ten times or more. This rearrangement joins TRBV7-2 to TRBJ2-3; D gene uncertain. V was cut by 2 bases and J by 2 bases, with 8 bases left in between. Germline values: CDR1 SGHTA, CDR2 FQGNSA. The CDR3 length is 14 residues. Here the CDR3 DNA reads TGTGCCAGCAGCTTACGGTCTAACACAGATACGCAGTATTTT. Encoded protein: CASSLRSNTDTQYF.

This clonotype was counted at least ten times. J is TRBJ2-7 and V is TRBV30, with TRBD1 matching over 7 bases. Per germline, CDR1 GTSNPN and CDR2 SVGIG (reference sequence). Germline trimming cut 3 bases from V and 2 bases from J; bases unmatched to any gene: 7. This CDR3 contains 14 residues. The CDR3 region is CAWRETGVAYEQYF. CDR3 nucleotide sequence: TGTGCCTGGAGAGAAACAGGGGTCGCCTACGAGCAGTACTTC.

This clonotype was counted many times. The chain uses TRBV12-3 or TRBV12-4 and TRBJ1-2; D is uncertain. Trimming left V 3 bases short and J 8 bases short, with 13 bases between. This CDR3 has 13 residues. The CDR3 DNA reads TGTGCCAGCAGTTTCGGGGTTATAAGGGGCTACACCTTC. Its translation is CASSFGVIRGYTF.

The CDR3 DNA is TGCGCCAGCAGTGAGAGGACTAGCTCCTACACAGATACGCAGTATTTT. Protein: CASSERTSSYTDTQYF. This chain links TRBV10-2 with TRBJ2-3; 8 nucleotides align to TRBD2. CDR1 WSHSY and CDR2 SAAADI come from the germline V gene. This CDR3 contains 16 residues. The ends lost 2 bases at V and 2 bases at J; junction bases unmatched: 6.

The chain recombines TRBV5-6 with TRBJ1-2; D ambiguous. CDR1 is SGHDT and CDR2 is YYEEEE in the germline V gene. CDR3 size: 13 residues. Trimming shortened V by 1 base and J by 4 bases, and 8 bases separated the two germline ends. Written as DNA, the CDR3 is TGTGCCAGCAGCTTGAGGGTTACCTATGGCTACACCTTC. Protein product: CASSLRVTYGYTF.

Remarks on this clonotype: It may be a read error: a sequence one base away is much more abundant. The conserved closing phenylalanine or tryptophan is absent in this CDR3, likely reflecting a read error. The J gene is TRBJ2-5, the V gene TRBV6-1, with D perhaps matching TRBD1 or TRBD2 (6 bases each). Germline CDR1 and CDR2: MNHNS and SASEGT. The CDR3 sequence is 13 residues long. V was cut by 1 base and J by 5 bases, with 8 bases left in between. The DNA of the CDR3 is TGTGCCAGCAGTGAAGTAGGGGGGGAGACCCAGTACCTC. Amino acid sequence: CASSEVGGETQYL.

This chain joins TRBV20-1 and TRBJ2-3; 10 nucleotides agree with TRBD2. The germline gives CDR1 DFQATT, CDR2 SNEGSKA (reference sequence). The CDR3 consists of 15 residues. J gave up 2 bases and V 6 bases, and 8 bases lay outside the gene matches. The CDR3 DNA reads TGCAGTGCCCGGAGCGGGAGGGACTCCACAGATACGCAGTATTTT. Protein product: CSARSGRDSTDTQYF.

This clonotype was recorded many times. In DNA form, the CDR3 reads TGCGCCAGCAGACCAGGGAACAATGAGCAGTTCTTC. Its protein is CASRPGNNEQFF. V gene TRBV5-1 combines with J gene TRBJ2-1, with D possibly being TRBD1 (5 bases). The V end was cut by 5 bases, the J end by 5 bases, with 8 bases between. The CDR3 loop spans 12 amino acids. Germline values: CDR1 SGHRS, CDR2 YFSETQ. Based on the CDR3 plus reference TRBV5-1 and TRBJ2-1, the full variable domain is KAGVTQTPRYLIKTRGQQVTLSCSPISGHRSVSWYQQTPGQGLQFLFEYFSETQRNKGNFPGRFSGRQFSNSRSEMNVSTLELGDSALYLCASRPGNNEQFFGPGTRLTVL.

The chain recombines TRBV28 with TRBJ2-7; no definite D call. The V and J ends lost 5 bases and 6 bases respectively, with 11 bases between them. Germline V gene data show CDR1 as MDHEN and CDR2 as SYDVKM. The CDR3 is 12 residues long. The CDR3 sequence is CASSQQVAEQYF. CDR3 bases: TGTGCCAGCAGTCAGCAGGTAGCCGAGCAGTACTTC.

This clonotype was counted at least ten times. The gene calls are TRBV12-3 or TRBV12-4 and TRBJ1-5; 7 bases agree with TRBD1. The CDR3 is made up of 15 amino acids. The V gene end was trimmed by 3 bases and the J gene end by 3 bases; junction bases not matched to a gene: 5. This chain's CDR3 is CASSLKGAYNQPQHF. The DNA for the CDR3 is TGTGCCAGCAGTTTGAAGGGGGCGTACAATCAGCCCCAGCATTTT.

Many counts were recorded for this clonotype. CDR3 in DNA: TGCAGTGCTAGAGGGCTAACGACCTACGAGCAGTACTTC. The encoded protein is CSARGLTTYEQYF. The chain links TRBV20-1 to TRBJ2-7; D uncertain. The germline V gene has CDR1 DFQATT and CDR2 SNEGSKA (reference sequence). This CDR3 has 13 residues. Between the trimmed V and J ends, which lost 1 base and 2 bases, there was a span of 9 bases.

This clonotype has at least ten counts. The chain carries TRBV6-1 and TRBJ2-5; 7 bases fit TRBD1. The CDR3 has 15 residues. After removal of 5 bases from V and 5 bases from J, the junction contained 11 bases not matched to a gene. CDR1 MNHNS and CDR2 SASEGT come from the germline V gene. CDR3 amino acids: CASSPQNRGRETQYF. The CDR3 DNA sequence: TGTGCCAGCAGTCCTCAGAACAGGGGCCGGGAGACCCAGTACTTC.

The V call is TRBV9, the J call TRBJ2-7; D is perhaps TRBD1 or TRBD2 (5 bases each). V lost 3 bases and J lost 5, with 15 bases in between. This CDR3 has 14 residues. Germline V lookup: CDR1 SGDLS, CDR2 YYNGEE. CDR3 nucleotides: TGTGCCAGCAGCGAAGGGACGGGGTTGGACGAGCAGTACTTC. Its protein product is CASSEGTGLDEQYF. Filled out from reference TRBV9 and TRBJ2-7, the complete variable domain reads DSGVTQTPKHLITATGQRVTLRCSPRSGDLSVYWYQQSLDQGLQFLIQYYNGEERAKGNILERFSAQQFPDLHSELNLSSLELGDSALYFCASSEGTGLDEQYFGPGTRLTVT.

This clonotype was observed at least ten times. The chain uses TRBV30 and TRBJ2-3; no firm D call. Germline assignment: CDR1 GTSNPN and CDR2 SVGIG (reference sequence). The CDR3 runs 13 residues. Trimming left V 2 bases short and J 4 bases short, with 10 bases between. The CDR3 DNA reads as TGTGCCTGGAGTCCGGCCCTCCCAGATACGCAGTATTTT. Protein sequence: CAWSPALPDTQYF.

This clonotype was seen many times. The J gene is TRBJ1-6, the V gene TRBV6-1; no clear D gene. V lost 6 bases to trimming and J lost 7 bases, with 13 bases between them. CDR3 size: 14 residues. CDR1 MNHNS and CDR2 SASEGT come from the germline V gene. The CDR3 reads CASRRPGANSPLHF. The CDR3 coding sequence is TGTGCCAGCAGAAGGCCCGGAGCCAATTCACCCCTCCACTTT.

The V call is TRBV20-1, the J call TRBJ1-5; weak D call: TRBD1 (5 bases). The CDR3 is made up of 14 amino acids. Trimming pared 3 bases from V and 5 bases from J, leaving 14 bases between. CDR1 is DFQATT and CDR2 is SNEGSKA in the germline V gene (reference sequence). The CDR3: CSASPGTLDQPQHF. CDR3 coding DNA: TGCAGTGCTAGCCCAGGGACCCTTGATCAGCCCCAGCATTTT.

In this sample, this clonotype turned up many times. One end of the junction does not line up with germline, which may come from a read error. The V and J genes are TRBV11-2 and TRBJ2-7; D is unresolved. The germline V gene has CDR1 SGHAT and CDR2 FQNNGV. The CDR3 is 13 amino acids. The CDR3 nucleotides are TGTGCCAGCAGTTTAGAGCAGGTCTACGAGCAGTACTTC. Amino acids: CASSLEQVYEQYF.

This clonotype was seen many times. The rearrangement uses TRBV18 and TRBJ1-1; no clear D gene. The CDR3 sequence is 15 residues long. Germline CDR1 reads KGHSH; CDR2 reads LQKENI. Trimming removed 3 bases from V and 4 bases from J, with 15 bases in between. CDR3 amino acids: CASSPAGYLATEAFF. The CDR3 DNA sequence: TGTGCCAGCTCACCGGCCGGTTACCTAGCCACTGAAGCTTTCTTT. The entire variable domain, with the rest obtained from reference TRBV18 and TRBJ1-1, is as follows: NAGVMQNPRHLVRRRGQEARLRCSPMKGHSHVYWYRQLPEEGLKFMVYLQKENIIDESGMPKERFSAEFPKEGPSILRIQQVVRGDSAAYFCASSPAGYLATEAFFGQGTRLTVV.

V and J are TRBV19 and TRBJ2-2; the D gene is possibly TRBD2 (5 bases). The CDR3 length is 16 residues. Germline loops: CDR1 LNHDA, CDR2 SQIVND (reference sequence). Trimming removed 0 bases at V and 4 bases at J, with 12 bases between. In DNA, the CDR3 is TGTGCCAGTAGTATAGATCTGAGGGCTAGCACCGGGGAGCTGTTTTTT. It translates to CASSIDLRASTGELFF.

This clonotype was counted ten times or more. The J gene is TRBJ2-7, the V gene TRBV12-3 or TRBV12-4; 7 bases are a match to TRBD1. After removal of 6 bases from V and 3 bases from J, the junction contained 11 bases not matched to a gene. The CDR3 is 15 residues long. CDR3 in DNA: TGTGCCAGCAGAAAAGACAGGGAAGGCGGCTACGAGCAGTACTTC. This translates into CASRKDREGGYEQYF.

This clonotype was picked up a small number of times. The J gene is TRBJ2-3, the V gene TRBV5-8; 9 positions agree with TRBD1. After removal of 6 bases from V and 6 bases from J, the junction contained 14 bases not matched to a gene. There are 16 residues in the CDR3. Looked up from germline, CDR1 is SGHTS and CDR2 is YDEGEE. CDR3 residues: CASNLPGQGSGDTQYF. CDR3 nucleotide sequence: TGTGCCAGCAATTTACCGGGACAGGGCTCGGGTGATACGCAGTATTTT.

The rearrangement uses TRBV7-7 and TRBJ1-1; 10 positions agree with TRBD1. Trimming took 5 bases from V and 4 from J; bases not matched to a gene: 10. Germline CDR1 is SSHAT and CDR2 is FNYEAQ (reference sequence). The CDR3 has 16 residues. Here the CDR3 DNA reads TGTGCCAGCAGCCTGAAGACAGGGGGCCTGTTCACTGAAGCTTTCTTT. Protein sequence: CASSLKTGGLFTEAFF. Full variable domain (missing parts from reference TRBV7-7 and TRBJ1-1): GAGVSQSPRYKVTKRGQDVTLRCDPISSHATLYWYQQALGQGPEFLTYFNYEAQPDKSGLPSDRFSAERPEGSISTLTIQRTEQRDSAMYRCASSLKTGGLFTEAFFGQGTRLTVV.

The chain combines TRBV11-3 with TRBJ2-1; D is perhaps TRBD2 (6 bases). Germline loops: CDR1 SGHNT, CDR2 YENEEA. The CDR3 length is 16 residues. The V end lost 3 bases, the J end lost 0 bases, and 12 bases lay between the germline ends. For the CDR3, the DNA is TGTGCCAGCAGCTTCGGTTACGGGAGCTCCTACAATGAGCAGTTCTTC. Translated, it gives CASSFGYGSSYNEQFF.

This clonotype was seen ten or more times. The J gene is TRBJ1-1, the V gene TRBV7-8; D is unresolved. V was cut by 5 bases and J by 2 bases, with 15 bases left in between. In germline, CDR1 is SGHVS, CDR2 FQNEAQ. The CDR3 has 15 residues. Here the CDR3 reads CASSPKATINTEAFF. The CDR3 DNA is TGTGCCAGCAGCCCAAAGGCGACCATAAACACTGAAGCTTTCTTT.